This is a list of T cell receptor beta chains from one sample in a study of blood T cells in healthy people across ages. TCRdb re-called the 5' RACE reads with MiXCR, one entry per CDR3 protein. Among approximately 760,000 distinct CDR3 sequences listed, roughly 25% were seen once. The data were also submitted as part of a second study, on T cells of mothers and their children.

Sequenced: blood. These receptors came from a boy aged 5-17 years in good health. Both conserved end residues are part of each CDR3. The D gene is left open where the match is weak. Only some rows state a clone size, as once, few, many or a class for expanded clones.

cdr3_aa cdr3_nt j_call clone_size v_call d_call
CASSQDASGELFF TGCGCCAGCAGCCAGGACGCTTCCGGGGAGCTGTTTTTT TRBJ2-2 NA TRBV5-1 NA
CASSLGRAPNEQFF TGTGCCAGCAGCTTAGGAAGGGCCCCGAATGAGCAGTTCTTC TRBJ2-1 few TRBV7-6 NA
CASTSGGSGYNEQFF TGTGCCAGCACCTCGGGGGGGAGTGGCTACAATGAGCAGTTCTTC TRBJ2-1 NA TRBV7-8 TRBD2
CASSLAEADTQYF TGTGCCAGCAGTTTGGCAGAGGCAGATACGCAGTATTTT TRBJ2-3 NA TRBV28 NA
CASSQRTGVETEAFF TGTGCCAGCAGCCAAAGGACAGGGGTGGAAACTGAAGCTTTCTTT TRBJ1-1 few TRBV4-2 TRBD1
CSALGAPALPYTDTQYF TGCAGTGCTCTGGGGGCCCCGGCGCTCCCTTACACAGATACGCAGTATTTT TRBJ2-3 few TRBV20-1 NA
CASSLGWSNTEAFF TGTGCCAGCAGCTTGGGGTGGTCGAACACTGAAGCTTTCTTT TRBJ1-1 NA TRBV5-6 NA
CSVASGVLPYNEQFF TGCAGCGTTGCGAGCGGGGTACTCCCCTACAATGAGCAGTTCTTC TRBJ2-1 NA TRBV29-1 TRBD2
CASSPLAVDLNTEAFF TGTGCCAGCAGCCCACTGGCGGTGGATCTGAACACTGAAGCTTTCTTT TRBJ1-1 NA TRBV5-6 NA
CSARGQADYEQYF TGCAGTGCTAGAGGACAGGCTGACTACGAGCAGTACTTC TRBJ2-7 NA TRBV20-1 NA
CASSLPSPGQAYEQYF TGTGCCAGCAGTTTACCCAGTCCAGGTCAGGCCTACGAGCAGTACTTC TRBJ2-7 few TRBV28 NA
CASSYSTENTGELFF TGTGCCAGCAGTTACTCGACGGAGAACACCGGGGAGCTGTTTTTT TRBJ2-2 few TRBV6-2/TRBV6-3 NA
CASSIGADSGANVLTF TGTGCCAGCAGCATCGGAGCCGACTCTGGGGCCAACGTCCTGACTTTC TRBJ2-6 few TRBV9 NA
CASSLVQFRETQYF TGTGCCAGCAGCTTGGTACAGTTCCGGGAGACCCAGTACTTC TRBJ2-5 few TRBV7-6 NA
CASPSQGGTNEKLFF TGTGCCAGCCCGAGCCAGGGAGGCACTAATGAAAAACTGTTTTTT TRBJ1-4 few TRBV7-9 NA
CASSPGTGPGYEQYF TGTGCCAGCAGTCCAGGGACAGGTCCTGGGTACGAGCAGTACTTC TRBJ2-7 NA TRBV12-3/TRBV12-4 TRBD1